These 26 T cell receptor beta chains share one sample of origin, sequenced in a study of siplizumab effects on memory and regulatory T cells. For these receptors, no antigen is known. The mixed lymphocyte reaction cells underwent coculture at 37°C for five to six days. Sequencing was performed with immunoSEQ multiplex PCR; in TCRdb, only in-frame clones are kept and a portion is missing. The profile shows fewer than 11,000 clones, approximately 44% of them singletons. The sample comprised CFSE-low (dividing) CD4+ T cells sorted from an allogeneic mixed lymphocyte reaction. The receptors here all came from a human donor in good health; the cells came from an allogeneic mixed lymphocyte reaction.

This clone was seen a handful of times. The rearrangement joins TRBV5-1 to TRBJ2-1; the D is unclear. The CDR3 spans 14 residues. Germline V gives CDR1 SGHRS, CDR2 YFSETQ. The germline V and J ends were trimmed by 5 bases and 3 bases, with 12 bases remaining between them. CDR3 DNA sequence: TGCGCCAGCAGATTAGCCCCCCACTACAATGAGCAGTTCTTC. It codes for CASRLAPHYNEQFF.

The chain combines TRBV9 with TRBJ2-2, with 10 nucleotides matching TRBD2. This CDR3 region has 14 residues. Trimming at V came to 3 bases and at J to 6 bases, leaving 2 bases not matched to a gene. CDR1 is SGDLS and CDR2 is YYNGEE in the germline V gene. CDR3 sequence (DNA): TGTGCCAGCAGCGAGCGGGAGGGCCCCGGGGAGCTGTTTTTT. Its protein is CASSEREGPGELFF.

The chain joins TRBV6-5 to TRBJ2-1; TRBD1 is a possible D gene (6 bases). Germline values: CDR1 MNHEY, CDR2 SVGAGI. V lost 5 bases to trimming and J lost 9 bases, with 14 bases between them. The CDR3 has 13 residues. The CDR3 sequence: CASSRNRETEQFF. The CDR3 DNA follows: TGTGCCAGCAGTCGCAACAGGGAGACTGAGCAGTTCTTC.

Only a few counts were recorded for this clone. The chain recombines TRBV30 with TRBJ1-1, with D unresolved. V shed 2 bases and J shed 4 bases, with 11 bases lying between them. The CDR3 sequence is 13 residues long. CDR1 and CDR2 (germline): GTSNPN, SVGIG (reference sequence). In nucleotides, the CDR3 is TGTGCCTGGAGTATCCTGGAGCCCACTGAAGCTTTCTTT. Amino acids: CAWSILEPTEAFF.

As concerns this clone: Other DNA sequences in the same sample also yield this CDR3. The rearrangement joins TRBV7-9 to TRBJ2-3; no definite D call. Germline lookup yields CDR1 SEHNR and CDR2 FQNEAQ (reference sequence). The CDR3 extends over 12 amino acids. Trimming left V 5 bases short and J 2 bases short, with 5 bases between. The chain's CDR3 is CASSLSTDTQYF. The CDR3 region has the DNA TGTGCCAGCAGCCTATCCACAGATACGCAGTATTTT.

The rearrangement links TRBV11-3 to TRBJ2-7, with 9 bases fitting TRBD2. V gave up 5 bases and J gave up 4 bases; unmatched junction bases: 18. This CDR3 spans 18 amino acids. The V gene's germline CDR1 is SGHNT and CDR2 YENEEA. The CDR3: CASSPLAGREGVWYEQYF. As DNA, the CDR3 is TGTGCCAGCAGCCCCCTTGCCGGGCGGGAGGGCGTATGGTACGAGCAGTACTTC.

This chain joins TRBV6-5 and TRBJ1-1; 7 nucleotides match TRBD1. The CDR3 consists of 11 residues. V gave up 6 bases and J gave up 10 bases; unmatched junction bases: 5. CDR1 MNHEY and CDR2 SVGAGI come from the germline V gene. The CDR3 DNA reads as TGTGCCAGCAGGCGACAGGGTCGAGCTTTCTTT. It is translated as CASRRQGRAFF.

The rearrangement links TRBV4-2 to TRBJ2-6; D remains unclear. There are 15 residues in the CDR3. V dropped 5 bases and J dropped 0 bases, with 8 bases sitting between them. Germline V lookup: CDR1 LGHNA, CDR2 YNFKEQ. The CDR3 nucleotides read TGTGCCAGCAGCTATAGGACCTCTGGGGCCAACGTCCTGACTTTC. Protein: CASSYRTSGANVLTF.

The CDR3 spells CASGLAASYEQYF. CDR3 DNA: TGTGCCAGCGGACTAGCGGCCTCCTACGAGCAGTACTTC. The V gene is TRBV7-2, the J gene TRBJ2-7; 10 bases align to TRBD2. The V segment lost 8 bases and the J segment 0 bases; nucleotides outside the gene matches: 1. This CDR3 region has 13 residues. Germline V gives CDR1 SGHTA, CDR2 FQGNSA. The whole variable domain, filled in from reference TRBV7-2 and TRBJ2-7, reads GAGVSQSPSNKVTEKGKDVELRCDPISGHTALYWYRQSLGQGLEFLIYFQGNSAPDKSGLPSDRFSAERTGGSVSTLTIQRTQQEDSAVYLCASGLAASYEQYFGPGTRLTVT.

This clone has more than one count but fewer than ten. The chain employs TRBV7-3 and TRBJ2-1; no clear D gene. V was shortened by 6 bases and J by 7 bases, with 16 bases between the two germline ends. Germline loops: CDR1 SGHTA, CDR2 FQGTGA. The CDR3 totals 14 residues. CDR3 residues: CASSTGEVGNEQFF. CDR3 coding DNA: TGTGCCAGCAGTACGGGCGAGGTGGGAAATGAGCAGTTCTTC.

V and J are TRBV13 and TRBJ2-7; 13 bases fit TRBD2. The trim removed 5 bases at V and 5 bases at J, leaving 6 bases unmatched. Looked up from germline, CDR1 is PRHDT and CDR2 is FYEKMQ (reference sequence). This CDR3 has 15 amino acids. CDR3 DNA sequence: TGTGCCAGCAGCCGGTGGACTAGCGGGAGAAACGAGCAGTACTTC. Translating it yields CASSRWTSGRNEQYF.

The chain has TRBV4-2 and TRBJ1-1; tentative D call: TRBD1 (6 bases). Between the trimmed V and J ends, which lost 1 base and 4 bases, there was a span of 16 bases. The CDR3 has 16 amino acids. Germline CDR1 LGHNA, CDR2 YNFKEQ. In nucleotides, the CDR3 is TGTGCCAGCAGCCAAGTTTCGCGCCCAGGGGCCACTGAAGCTTTCTTT. Its protein product is CASSQVSRPGATEAFF.

This clone was found a few times. At one boundary the junction diverges from the germline segment, which might be a read error. This sequence joins TRBV18 and TRBJ2-7, with 11 bases fitting TRBD2. Germline V CDR1 and CDR2: KGHSH, LQKENI. The CDR3 length is 18 residues. The CDR3 region is CASSPPPRASGRNYGQYF. The CDR3 region has the DNA TGTGCCAGCTCACCACCTCCCAGAGCTAGCGGGAGGAATTACGGGCAGTACTTC.

There are a few counts of this clone. Other nucleotide sequences from this sample produce the same CDR3. The chain has TRBV19 and TRBJ1-5; D is possibly TRBD1 (5 bases). Germline V gene sequence: CDR1 LNHDA, CDR2 SQIVND (reference sequence). This CDR3 is built from 14 residues. Trimming took 7 bases from V and 4 from J, leaving 14 bases between them. The CDR3 loop reads CASTLGGKNQPQHF. The CDR3 bases are TGTGCCAGTACCCTGGGGGGTAAGAATCAGCCCCAGCATTTT.

V gene TRBV28 combines with J gene TRBJ2-1; unclear D gene. CDR3 length: 15 amino acids. V was trimmed by 7 bases and J by 5 bases, leaving 18 bases between them. Per germline, CDR1 MDHEN and CDR2 SYDVKM. The CDR3 coding sequence is TGTGCCAGCACACCGGTTGGTTACAGTAACAATGAGCAGTTCTTC. It specifies CASTPVGYSNNEQFF.

The chain is built from TRBV2 and TRBJ1-2, with 8 bases matching TRBD1. CDR3 length: 14 residues. V was clipped by 9 bases and J by 8 bases; unmatched bases: 14. The germline gives CDR1 SNHLY, CDR2 FYNNEI. The CDR3 DNA reads as TGTGCCAGTTTCCGCTCCGGGACAGGAATCGGCTACACCTTC. Its translation: CASFRSGTGIGYTF.

This chain connects TRBV2 to TRBJ1-1; D gene ambiguous. There are 13 residues in the CDR3. V was pared by 3 bases and J by 2 bases, with 7 bases between. Germline V gene lookup returns CDR1 SNHLY and CDR2 FYNNEI. The CDR3 reads CASSDEVNTEAFF. The CDR3 coding sequence is TGTGCCAGCAGTGACGAGGTTAACACTGAAGCTTTCTTT. Drawing the rest from reference TRBV2 and TRBJ1-1, the complete variable domain is EPEVTQTPSHQVTQMGQEVILRCVPISNHLYFYWYRQILGQKVEFLVSFYNNEISEKSEIFDDQFSVERPDGSNFTLKIRSTKLEDSAMYFCASSDEVNTEAFFGQGTRLTVV.

V is TRBV5-8 and J is TRBJ2-3; the D gene is possibly TRBD2 (5 bases). CDR1 and CDR2 from the germline V gene are SGHTS and YDEGEE. Deletions cut 4 bases from V and 3 bases from J, with 15 bases between. The CDR3 covers 15 residues. Here the CDR3 DNA reads TGTGCCAGCAGCCAAGATCGGCGGGTGACAGATACGCAGTATTTT. Translation gives CASSQDRRVTDTQYF. The full variable domain, in which reference TRBV5-8 and TRBJ2-3 provide the parts outside the CDR3, is EAGVTQSPTHLIKTRGQQATLRCSPISGHTSVYWYQQALGLGLQFLLWYDEGEERNRGNFPPRFSGRQFPNYSSELNVNALELEDSALYLCASSQDRRVTDTQYFGPGTRLTVL.

CDR3 sequence: CASSTLAGTSETYEQYF. The CDR3 DNA follows: TGTGCCAGTAGTACCCTCGCCGGGACTAGCGAGACCTACGAGCAGTACTTC. The chain has TRBV19 and TRBJ2-7; 10 bases map to TRBD2. Germline V gene lookup returns CDR1 LNHDA and CDR2 SQIVND (reference sequence). V dropped 4 bases and J dropped 2; count of bases not matched to a gene: 11. The CDR3 sequence is 17 residues long. The whole variable domain, remainder taken from reference TRBV19 and TRBJ2-7, is DGGITQSPKYLFRKEGQNVTLSCEQNLNHDAMYWYRQDPGQGLRLIYYSQIVNDFQKGDIAEGYSVSREKKESFPLTVTSAQKNPTAFYLCASSTLAGTSETYEQYFGPGTRLTVT.

This clone was found a few times. The chain uses TRBV2 and TRBJ1-4; 9 bases fit TRBD1. Germline loops: CDR1 SNHLY, CDR2 FYNNEI. The CDR3 runs to 15 residues. V shed 1 base and J 8 bases; nucleotides not matched to a gene: 5. The CDR3 coding sequence is TGTGCCAGCAGTGAAGAAGTACAGGGGGCGGAAAAACTGTTTTTT. Its protein is CASSEEVQGAEKLFF.

By sample fraction, this clone is medium-sized. This rearrangement joins TRBV28 to TRBJ1-2; tentative D call: TRBD1 (5 bases). Looked up from germline, CDR1 is MDHEN and CDR2 is SYDVKM. This CDR3 contains 14 residues. V lost 6 bases, J lost 6 bases, and 17 bases lay in between. CDR3 sequence reads: CASSPLGRAHGYTF. Written as DNA, the CDR3 is TGTGCCAGCAGCCCCCTCGGCAGGGCCCATGGCTACACCTTC.

This chain links TRBV9 with TRBJ1-5; D ambiguous. Per the germline V gene, CDR1 is SGDLS and CDR2 is YYNGEE. V was shortened by 4 bases and J by 5 bases, with 10 bases between the two germline ends. CDR3 length: 13 amino acids. This CDR3 is CASSPSFDQPQHF. The CDR3 DNA is TGTGCCAGCAGCCCCTCCTTTGATCAGCCCCAGCATTTT.

This chain uses TRBV25-1 with TRBJ2-1; 8 positions match TRBD2. Germline V lookup: CDR1 MGHDK, CDR2 SYGVNS. Germline trimming cut 6 bases from V and 6 bases from J; bases unmatched to any gene: 13. The CDR3 runs 16 residues. CDR3 bases: TGTGCCAGCAGGGGTTCCCCCGGGACTAGGGGCAATGAGCAGTTCTTC. Translating gives CASRGSPGTRGNEQFF.

This rearrangement joins TRBV6-1 to TRBJ2-7, with 8 positions matching TRBD1. Germline trimming cut 6 bases from V and 2 bases from J; bases unmatched to any gene: 3. Germline V CDR1 and CDR2: MNHNS, SASEGT. CDR3 length: 13 residues. The CDR3 spells CASSRTGTYEQYF. The DNA for the CDR3 is TGTGCCAGCAGCCGGACAGGGACCTACGAGCAGTACTTC.

This chain joins TRBV6-1 and TRBJ1-2; D remains unclear. From germline, CDR1 is MNHNS and CDR2 SASEGT. Trimming cost V 2 bases and J 0 bases, with 13 bases left between them. This CDR3 is 16 amino acids long. CDR3 sequence reads: CASSEMIGTANYGYTF. CDR3 DNA sequence: TGTGCCAGCAGTGAAATGATTGGAACGGCTAACTATGGCTACACCTTC.

The chain joins TRBV7-2 to TRBJ2-2, with D unclear. Germline V gene lookup returns CDR1 SGHTA and CDR2 FQGNSA. V shed 5 bases and J shed 7 bases, with 23 bases lying between them. The CDR3 has 17 amino acids. The CDR3 protein is CASSQGSSRLKGGELFF. DNA of the CDR3: TGTGCCAGCAGCCAAGGGTCTTCTCGGCTAAAGGGCGGGGAGCTGTTTTTT.